Listed here is a single T cell receptor beta chain. Per the original data handling: Reference gene primer amplification gave nucleated cell count estimates. Profiling relied on immunoSEQ multiplex PCR, and the TCRdb table lists in-frame clones only, not all of them. The D gene and trimming were derived from the DNA, and the V and J assignments and clone size from that table. Of over 85,000 clones in the sample, roughly 79% were seen once. This record belongs to a study of blood T cell repertoires in COVID-19. Across the study: COVID-19 samples from acute and convalescent phases originated in the United States, Italy and Spain. From T cells, B-cell-depleted T cells, or PBMCs came the material, which was cDNA or gDNA.

Trimming at V came to 2 bases and at J to 5 bases, leaving 4 bases not matched to a gene. CDR3 length: 15 amino acids. Germline CDR1 is SGHTA and CDR2 is FQGNSA. The J gene is TRBJ2-1, the V gene TRBV7-2, with TRBD2 matching over 9 bases. The sequenced sample consisted of peripheral blood. The source of this sequence is an elderly woman with active or convalescent COVID-19. The DNA of the CDR3 is TGTGCCAGCAGCTTATCAATAGCGGGAGACAATGAGCAGTTCTTC. Protein sequence: CASSLSIAGDNEQFF. The whole variable domain, remainder taken from reference TRBV7-2 and TRBJ2-1, is GAGVSQSPSNKVTEKGKDVELRCDPISGHTALYWYRQSLGQGLEFLIYFQGNSAPDKSGLPSDRFSAERTGGSVSTLTIQRTQQEDSAVYLCASSLSIAGDNEQFFGPGTRLTVL.